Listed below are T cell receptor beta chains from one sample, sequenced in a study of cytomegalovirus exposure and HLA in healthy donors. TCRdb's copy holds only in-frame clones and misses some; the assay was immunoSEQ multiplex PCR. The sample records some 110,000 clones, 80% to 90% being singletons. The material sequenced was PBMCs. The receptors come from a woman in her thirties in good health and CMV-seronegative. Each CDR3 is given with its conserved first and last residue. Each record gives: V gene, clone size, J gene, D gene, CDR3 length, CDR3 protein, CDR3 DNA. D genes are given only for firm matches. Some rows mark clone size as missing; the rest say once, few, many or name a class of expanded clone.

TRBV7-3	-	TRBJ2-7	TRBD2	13	CATAEREGWEQYF	TGTGCCACCGCGGAGCGGGAGGGTTGGGAGCAGTACTTC
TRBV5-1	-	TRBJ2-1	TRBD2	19	CASSLEGLAGLSSYNEQFF	TGCGCCAGCAGCTTGGAAGGACTAGCGGGGTTGAGCTCCTACAATGAGCAGTTCTTC
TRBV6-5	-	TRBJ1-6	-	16	CASSYGGSEGLRPLHF	TGTGCCAGCAGTTACGGGGGGTCTGAGGGACTACGACCCCTCCACTTT
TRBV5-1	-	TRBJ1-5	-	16	CASSLGGVGSNQPQHF	TGCGCCAGCAGCTTGGGGGGGGTAGGGAGCAATCAGCCCCAGCATTTT
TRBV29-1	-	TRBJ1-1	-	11	CSVEDWGGAVF	TGCAGCGTTGAAGATTGGGGGGGAGCAGTCTTT
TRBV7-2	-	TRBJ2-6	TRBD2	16	CASSRGGSSGANVLTF	TGTGCCAGCAGCCGCGGGGGAAGCTCTGGGGCCAACGTCCTGACTTTC
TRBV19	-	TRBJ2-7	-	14	CATPYLGRLYEQYF	TGTGCCACCCCCTATCTGGGCAGGCTCTACGAGCAGTACTTC
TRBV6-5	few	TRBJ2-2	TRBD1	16	CASSSTGGSVGGELFF	TGTGCCAGCAGTTCCACAGGGGGCTCTGTTGGCGGGGAGCTGTTTTTT
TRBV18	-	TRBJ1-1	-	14	CASATRDGNTEAFF	TGTGCCAGCGCCACGCGGGACGGAAACACTGAAGCTTTCTTT
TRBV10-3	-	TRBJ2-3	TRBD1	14	CAISDRDRGDTQYF	TGTGCCATCAGTGACCGGGACAGGGGAGATACGCAGTATTTT
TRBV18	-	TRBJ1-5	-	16	CASSRSHLNSNQPQHF	TGTGCCAGCTCCCGCTCACACCTTAATAGCAATCAGCCCCAGCATTTT
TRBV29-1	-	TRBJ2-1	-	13	CSVVVADYNEQFF	TGCAGCGTTGTAGTAGCGGACTACAATGAGCAGTTCTTC
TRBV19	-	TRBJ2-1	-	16	CASSRTGEALSNEQFF	TGTGCCAGTAGTAGAACGGGAGAAGCCCTCTCCAATGAGCAGTTCTTC
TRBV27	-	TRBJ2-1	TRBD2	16	CASSFLLAGGPVEQFF	TGTGCCAGCAGTTTCCTACTAGCGGGGGGGCCGGTTGAGCAGTTCTTC
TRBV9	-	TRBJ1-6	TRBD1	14	CASSVGTGFSPLHF	TGTGCCAGCAGCGTAGGGACAGGGTTTTCACCCCTCCACTTT
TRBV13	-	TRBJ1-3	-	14	CASSFGTIGNTIYF	TGTGCCAGCAGCTTCGGGACAATAGGAAACACCATATATTTT
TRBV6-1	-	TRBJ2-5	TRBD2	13	CASQLALQETQYF	TGTGCCAGCCAACTAGCGCTCCAAGAGACCCAGTACTTC
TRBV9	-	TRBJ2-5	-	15	CASSPPGAREETQYF	TGTGCCAGCAGCCCCCCAGGGGCCCGGGAAGAGACCCAGTACTTC
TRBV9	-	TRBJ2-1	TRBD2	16	CASSPQGTSGISEQFF	TGTGCCAGCAGCCCGCAAGGGACTAGCGGGATTAGTGAGCAGTTCTTC
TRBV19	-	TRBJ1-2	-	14	CASSMAAGRYGYTF	TGTGCCAGTAGTATGGCGGCAGGGCGCTATGGCTACACCTTC
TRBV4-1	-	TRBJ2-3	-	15	CASSQDRGQPNTQYF	TGCGCCAGCAGCCAAGATAGGGGACAACCTAATACGCAGTATTTT
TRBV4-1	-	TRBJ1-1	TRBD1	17	CASSRLIRDRGNTEAFF	TGCGCCAGCAGCCGCCTGATCAGGGACAGGGGAAACACTGAAGCTTTCTTT
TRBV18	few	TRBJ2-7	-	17	CASSTPATDKGIYEQYF	TGTGCCAGCTCAACCCCCGCGACAGATAAGGGGATCTACGAGCAGTACTTC
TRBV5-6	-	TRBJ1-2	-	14	CASSLEWRAYGYTF	TGTGCCAGCAGCTTGGAATGGAGGGCCTATGGCTACACCTTC
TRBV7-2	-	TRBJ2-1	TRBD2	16	CASSQGGLAGPPWQFF	TGTGCCAGCAGCCAGGGGGGACTAGCGGGACCTCCCTGGCAGTTCTTC
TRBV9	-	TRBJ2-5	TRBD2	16	CASSVTVAGYQETQYF	TGTGCCAGCAGCGTAACAGTAGCGGGATACCAAGAGACCCAGTACTTC
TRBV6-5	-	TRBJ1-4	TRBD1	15	CASSTDRGVGEKLFF	TGTGCCAGCAGCACCGACAGGGGGGTTGGTGAAAAACTGTTTTTT
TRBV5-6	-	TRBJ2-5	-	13	CASSHRLQETQYF	TGTGCCAGCAGCCACAGGCTCCAAGAGACCCAGTACTTC
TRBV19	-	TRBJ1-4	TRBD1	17	CASSIRTTGTGVEKLFF	TGTGCCAGTAGTATAAGGACGACCGGGACAGGGGTCGAAAAACTGTTTTTT
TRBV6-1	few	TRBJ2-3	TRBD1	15	CASNRDRGPGDTQYF	TGTGCCAGTAACCGGGACAGGGGGCCGGGGGATACGCAGTATTTT
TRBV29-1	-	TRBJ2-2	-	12	CSVDRNTGELFF	TGCAGCGTTGACAGAAACACCGGGGAGCTGTTTTTT
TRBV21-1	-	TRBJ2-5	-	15	CASSKISSWVETQYF	TGTGCCAGCAGCAAAATTAGCTCGTGGGTGGAGACCCAGTACTTC
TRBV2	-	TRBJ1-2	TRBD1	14	CASSEQGGSYGYTF	TGTGCCAGCAGTGAACAGGGGGGTAGCTATGGCTACACCTTC
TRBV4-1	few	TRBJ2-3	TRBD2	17	CASSQETGGVNTDTQYF	TGCGCCAGCAGCCAAGAAACGGGGGGTGTAAATACAGATACGCAGTATTTT
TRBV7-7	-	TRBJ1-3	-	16	CASSPPGRSSGNTIYF	TGTGCTAGCAGCCCCCCCGGGAGGAGCTCTGGAAACACCATATATTTT
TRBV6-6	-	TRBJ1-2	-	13	CASSNPGQNSYTF	TGTGCCAGCAGTAACCCTGGACAGAATAGCTACACCTTC
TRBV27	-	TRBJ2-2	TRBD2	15	CASRKAGVRDGELFF	TGTGCCAGCAGGAAAGCGGGAGTCAGGGATGGGGAGCTGTTTTTT
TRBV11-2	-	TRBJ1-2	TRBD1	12	CASSSGGYGYTF	TGTGCCAGCAGCTCAGGGGGCTATGGCTACACCTTC
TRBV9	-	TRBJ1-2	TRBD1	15	CASSDDRGRGYGYTF	TGTGCCAGCAGTGATGACAGGGGTCGGGGCTATGGCTACACCTTC
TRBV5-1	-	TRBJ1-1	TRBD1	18	CASSLGDRERYGNTEAFF	TGCGCCAGCAGCTTGGGGGACAGGGAACGTTATGGAAACACTGAAGCTTTCTTT
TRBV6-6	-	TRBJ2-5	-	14	CASRGDTPWETQYF	TGTGCCAGCAGGGGGGACACCCCCTGGGAGACCCAGTACTTC